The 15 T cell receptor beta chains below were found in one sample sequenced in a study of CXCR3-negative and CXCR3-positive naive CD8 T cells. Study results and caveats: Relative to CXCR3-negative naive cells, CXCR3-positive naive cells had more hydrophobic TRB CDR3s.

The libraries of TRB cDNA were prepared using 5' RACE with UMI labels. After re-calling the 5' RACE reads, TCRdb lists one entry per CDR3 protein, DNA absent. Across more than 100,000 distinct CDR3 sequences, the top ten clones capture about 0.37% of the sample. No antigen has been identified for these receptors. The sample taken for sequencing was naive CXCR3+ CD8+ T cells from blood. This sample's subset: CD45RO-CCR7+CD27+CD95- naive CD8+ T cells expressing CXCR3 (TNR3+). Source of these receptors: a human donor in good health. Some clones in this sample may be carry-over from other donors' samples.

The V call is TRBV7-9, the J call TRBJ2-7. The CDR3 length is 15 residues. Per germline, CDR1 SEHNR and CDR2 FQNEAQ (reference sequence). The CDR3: CASSQPHGNSYEQYF.

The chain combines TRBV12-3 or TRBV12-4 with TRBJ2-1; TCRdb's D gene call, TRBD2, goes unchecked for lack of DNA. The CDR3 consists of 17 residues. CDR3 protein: CASSPKGLAGGISEQFF.

This CDR3 reads CSVEGVRVDEQFF. The gene calls are TRBV29-1 and TRBJ2-1. The CDR3 length is 13 residues. Per the germline V gene, CDR1 is SQVTM and CDR2 is ANQGSEA.

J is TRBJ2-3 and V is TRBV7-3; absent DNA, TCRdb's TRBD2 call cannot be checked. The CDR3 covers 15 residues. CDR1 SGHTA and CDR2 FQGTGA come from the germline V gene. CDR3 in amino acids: CASSFSGILSDTQYF. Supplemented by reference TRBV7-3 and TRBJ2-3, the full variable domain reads GAGVSQTPSNKVTEKGKYVELRCDPISGHTALYWYRQSLGQGPEFLIYFQGTGAADDSGLPNDRFFAVRPEGSVSTLKIQRTERGDSAVYLCASSFSGILSDTQYFGPGTRLTVL.

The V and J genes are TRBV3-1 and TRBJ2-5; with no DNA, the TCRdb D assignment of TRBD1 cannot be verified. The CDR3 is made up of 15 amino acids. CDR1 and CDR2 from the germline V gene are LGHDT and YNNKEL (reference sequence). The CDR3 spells CASSWGQGVQETQYF.

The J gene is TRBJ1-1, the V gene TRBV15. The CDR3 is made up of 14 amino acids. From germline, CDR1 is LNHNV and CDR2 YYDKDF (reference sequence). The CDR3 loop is CATSRDRENTEAFF.

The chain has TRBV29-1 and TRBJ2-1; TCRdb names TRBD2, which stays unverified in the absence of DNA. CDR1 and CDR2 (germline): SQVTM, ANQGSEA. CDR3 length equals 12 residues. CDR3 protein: CSVPSGIYEQFF.

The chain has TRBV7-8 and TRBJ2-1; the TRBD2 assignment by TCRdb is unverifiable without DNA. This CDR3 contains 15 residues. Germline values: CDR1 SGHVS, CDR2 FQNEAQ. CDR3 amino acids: CASTTSGRDRNQQFF. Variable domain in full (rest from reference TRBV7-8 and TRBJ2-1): GAGVSQSPRYKVAKRGQDVALRCDPISGHVSLFWYQQALGQGPEFLTYFQNEAQLDKSGLPSDRFFAERPEGSVSTLKIQRTQQEDSAVYLCASTTSGRDRNQQFFGPGTRLTVL.

This chain's CDR3 is CAISESDPYQADTQYF. The chain joins TRBV10-3 to TRBJ2-3; there is no DNA to check the TCRdb D call of TRBD1. The CDR3 length is 16 residues. CDR1 ENHRY and CDR2 SYGVKD come from the germline V gene.

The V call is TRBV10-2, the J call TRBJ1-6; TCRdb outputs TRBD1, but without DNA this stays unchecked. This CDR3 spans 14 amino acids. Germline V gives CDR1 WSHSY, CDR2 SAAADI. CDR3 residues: CASRGTGPRSPLHF.

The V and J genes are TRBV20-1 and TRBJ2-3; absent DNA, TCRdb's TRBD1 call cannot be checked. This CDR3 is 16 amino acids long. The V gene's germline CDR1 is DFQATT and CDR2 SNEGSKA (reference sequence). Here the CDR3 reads CSASPPPGDDTDTQYF.

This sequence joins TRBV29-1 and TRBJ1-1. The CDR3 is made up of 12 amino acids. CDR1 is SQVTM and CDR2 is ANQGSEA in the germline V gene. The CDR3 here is CSVGLMNTEAFF.

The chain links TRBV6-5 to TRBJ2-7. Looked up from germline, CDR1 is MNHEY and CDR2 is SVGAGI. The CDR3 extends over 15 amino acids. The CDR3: CASSYGQSVAYEQYF.

The CDR3 region is CASSPELGEQYF. J is TRBJ2-7 and V is TRBV12-3 or TRBV12-4. This CDR3 spans 12 amino acids.

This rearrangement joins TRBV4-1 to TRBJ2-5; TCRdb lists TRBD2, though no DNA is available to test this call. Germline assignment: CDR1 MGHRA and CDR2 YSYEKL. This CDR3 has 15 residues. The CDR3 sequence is CASSQLAGEGETQYF.